One and the same sample provided the 15 T cell receptor beta chains below, sequenced in a study of blood T cell repertoires in COVID-19. The assay was immunoSEQ multiplex PCR, and TCRdb's table has in-frame clones only and misses some. The sample lists 25,000 to 35,000 clones, roughly 82% seen once, with 13% in the top ten. Material for sequencing was peripheral blood. The receptors here all came from a human donor in a cohort sampled during active COVID-19.

This chain links TRBV18 with TRBJ1-3; D remains ambiguous. V lost 3 bases, J lost 2 bases, and 11 bases lay in between. Germline loops: CDR1 KGHSH, CDR2 LQKENI. The length of the CDR3 is 15 residues. The CDR3 DNA follows: TGTGCCAGCTCACCTCTCACGAGGACTGGAAACACCATATATTTT. Translation: CASSPLTRTGNTIYF.

This clone showed up just once. The chain uses TRBV6-6 and TRBJ1-1; 7 bases align to TRBD1. The CDR3 loop spans 21 amino acids. V lost 6 bases, J lost 4 bases, and 29 bases stayed unmatched. Looked up from germline, CDR1 is MNHNY and CDR2 is SVGAGI (reference sequence). CDR3 DNA sequence: TGTGCCAGCAGCCCGAGGGGGAATGACAGGGTTTTTTTTATTGTGAGCACTGAAGCTTTCTTT. It is translated as CASSPRGNDRVFFIVSTEAFF.

The V and J genes are TRBV12-3 or TRBV12-4 and TRBJ2-1, with TRBD1 matching over 9 bases. The V gene end was trimmed by 6 bases and the J gene end by 9 bases; junction bases not matched to a gene: 6. This CDR3 spans 13 amino acids. The CDR3 sequence is CASSGQGQGEQFF. Here the CDR3 DNA reads TGTGCCAGCAGCGGACAGGGGCAAGGTGAGCAGTTCTTC.

The chain links TRBV3-1 (or the pseudogene TRBV3-2) to TRBJ1-1; 7 bases match TRBD1. This CDR3 is built from 12 residues. CDR1 LGHDT and CDR2 YNNKEL come from the germline V gene (reference sequence). V gave up 4 bases and J gave up 8 bases; unmatched junction bases: 4. CDR3 protein: CASSRSTGEAFF. As DNA, the CDR3 is TGTGCCAGCAGCCGGTCGACAGGGGAAGCTTTCTTT.

The chain employs TRBV25-1 and TRBJ2-7; D gene uncertain. The CDR3 is 13 residues long. Trimming left V 10 bases short and J 3 bases short, with 16 bases between. Per the germline V gene, CDR1 is MGHDK and CDR2 is SYGVNS. CDR3 loop: CATGRGSGYEQYF. The DNA for the CDR3 is TGTGCCACTGGTAGAGGATCGGGCTACGAGCAGTACTTC.

The chain joins TRBV5-3 to TRBJ1-3, with D possibly matching TRBD1 (6 bases). TRBV5-3 is labeled an ORF, and its function is uncertain. Between the trimmed V and J ends, which lost 2 bases and 4 bases, there was a span of 16 bases. The CDR3 covers 16 residues. CDR3 DNA sequence: TGTGCCAGAAGCTTCAGGGGCGCGGGGGCGGGAAACACCATATATTTT. It translates to CARSFRGAGAGNTIYF.

The genes are TRBV19 and TRBJ2-3; TRBD1 matches at 7 bases. Germline CDR1 is LNHDA and CDR2 is SQIVND (reference sequence). The CDR3 sequence is 15 residues long. J was trimmed by 2 bases and V by 5 bases; bases with no gene match: 7. CDR3 amino acids: CASSPGDRVTDTQYF. CDR3 coding DNA: TGTGCCAGTAGTCCAGGAGACAGGGTCACAGATACGCAGTATTTT. The variable domain in full, completed from reference TRBV19 and TRBJ2-3, reads DGGITQSPKYLFRKEGQNVTLSCEQNLNHDAMYWYRQDPGQGLRLIYYSQIVNDFQKGDIAEGYSVSREKKESFPLTVTSAQKNPTAFYLCASSPGDRVTDTQYFGPGTRLTVL.

The chain uses TRBV5-5 and TRBJ1-5; 9 bases agree with TRBD1. The J segment lost 6 bases and the V segment lost 4 bases, leaving 5 bases of the junction unmatched. This CDR3 has 14 residues. CDR1 is SGHKS, CDR2 YYEKEE, per germline (reference sequence). The CDR3, as DNA: TGTGCCAGCAGCCTGAGACAGGGGGGTCAGCCCCAGCATTTT. It codes for CASSLRQGGQPQHF.

The chain uses TRBV7-8 and TRBJ2-7, with D possibly matching TRBD1 (6 bases). The germline CDR1 and CDR2 sequences are SGHVS and FQNEAQ. The CDR3 is made up of 14 amino acids. V dropped 0 bases and J dropped 5 bases, with 11 bases sitting between them. CDR3 DNA sequence: TGTGCCAGCAGCTTAGCGACAGGTTCGGACGAGCAGTACTTC. This translates into CASSLATGSDEQYF.

This clone appeared once. The V call is TRBV5-6, the J call TRBJ2-7, with TRBD2 matching over 12 bases. The CDR3 loop spans 15 amino acids. With 4 bases clipped from V and 8 bases from J, the junction kept 10 bases outside the gene matches. Germline V CDR1 and CDR2: SGHDT, YYEEEE. DNA of the CDR3: TGTGCCAGCAGCACTCGGACTAGCGGGGACTGGAAGCAGTACTTC. This gives the protein CASSTRTSGDWKQYF.

The chain employs TRBV10-2 and TRBJ1-6, with D possibly being TRBD1 (5 bases). Between the trimmed V and J ends, which lost 1 base and 9 bases, there was a span of 7 bases. This CDR3 has 13 residues. Germline CDR1 and CDR2: WSHSY and SAAADI. The CDR3 spells CASSELGGSPLHF. DNA of the CDR3: TGCGCCAGCAGTGAGTTGGGGGGTTCACCCCTCCACTTT.

V gene TRBV5-1 combines with J gene TRBJ2-7, with TRBD1 matching 7 bases. The V segment lost 0 bases and the J segment 13 bases; nucleotides outside the gene matches: 4. CDR1 is SGHRS, CDR2 YFSETQ, per germline. The CDR3 has 11 residues. The CDR3 nucleotides read TGCGCCAGCAGCTTGGGAGGGGGCCGATACTTC. Protein sequence: CASSLGGGRYF.

This clone showed up just once. The chain carries TRBV11-2 and TRBJ2-5; TRBD2 might be the D (6 bases). With 1 base removed from V and 9 bases from J, the gap between germline ends came to 12 bases. Germline CDR1 reads SGHAT; CDR2 reads FQNNGV. The CDR3 loop spans 13 amino acids. CDR3 DNA: TGTGCCAGCAGCTTAGGCCCTCCTAGCGCCCAGTACTTC. Protein: CASSLGPPSAQYF.

The chain combines TRBV27 with TRBJ2-1; 14 bases are shared with TRBD2. The V segment lost 2 bases and the J segment 1 base; nucleotides outside the gene matches: 10. This CDR3 comprises 20 residues. Germline CDR1 MNHEY, CDR2 SMNVEV (reference sequence). The CDR3 bases are TGTGCCAGCAGTTTAAGGGGATGGACTAGCGGGGGGCAGTCCTACAATGAGCAGTTCTTC. It translates to CASSLRGWTSGGQSYNEQFF.

V is TRBV12-5 and J is TRBJ2-7, with TRBD2 matching over 8 bases. The CDR3 loop spans 17 amino acids. The germline gives CDR1 LGHNT, CDR2 FRNRAP. The V segment lost 2 bases and the J segment 0 bases; nucleotides outside the gene matches: 9. Written as DNA, the CDR3 is TGTGCTAGTGGTTTGCCCACCGGGAGGGGAAGCTCCTACGAGCAGTACTTC. This translates into CASGLPTGRGSSYEQYF.